This T cell receptor (beta chain) derives from a study of radiotherapy plus CTLA-4 blockade in lung cancer. Whole-study results and caveats: Reports identified early blood T cell clone dynamics, with interferon-beta, as the best response predictor.

Chemo-refractory metastatic non-small-cell lung cancer patients received focal radiation with ipilimumab CTLA-4 blockade. As concerns this clone: Antigen unknown.

Sequencing used immunoSEQ multiplex PCR; TCRdb keeps in-frame clones, though not all of them. The sample gives tens of thousands of clones, roughly two thirds of which show up once; roughly 4% is in the top ten. V lost 1 base to trimming and J lost 4 bases, with 5 bases between them. This CDR3 spans 13 amino acids. Per the germline V gene, CDR1 is SGHAT and CDR2 is FQNNGV. The sequencing here drew on peripheral blood, taken from a patient treated with radiotherapy plus ipilimumab. The rearrangement joins TRBV11-2 to TRBJ1-3; D gene unclear. This receptor was taken from a human donor with non-small cell lung cancer who had a complete response to radiotherapy plus ipilimumab. CDR3 nucleotides: TGTGCCAGCAGCTTAGCGGGGGGAAACACCATATATTTT. This sequence encodes CASSLAGGNTIYF.